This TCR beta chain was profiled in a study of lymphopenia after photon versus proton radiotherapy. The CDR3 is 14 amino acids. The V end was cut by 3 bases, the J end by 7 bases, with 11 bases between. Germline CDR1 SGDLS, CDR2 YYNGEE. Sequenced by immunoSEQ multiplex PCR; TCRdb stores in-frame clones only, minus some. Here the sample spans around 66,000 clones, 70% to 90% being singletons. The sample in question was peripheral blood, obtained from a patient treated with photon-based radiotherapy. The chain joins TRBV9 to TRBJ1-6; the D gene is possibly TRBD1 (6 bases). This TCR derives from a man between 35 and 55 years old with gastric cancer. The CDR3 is CASSAPGENSPLHF. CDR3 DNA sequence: TGTGCCAGCAGCGCCCCAGGGGAGAATTCACCCCTCCACTTT.